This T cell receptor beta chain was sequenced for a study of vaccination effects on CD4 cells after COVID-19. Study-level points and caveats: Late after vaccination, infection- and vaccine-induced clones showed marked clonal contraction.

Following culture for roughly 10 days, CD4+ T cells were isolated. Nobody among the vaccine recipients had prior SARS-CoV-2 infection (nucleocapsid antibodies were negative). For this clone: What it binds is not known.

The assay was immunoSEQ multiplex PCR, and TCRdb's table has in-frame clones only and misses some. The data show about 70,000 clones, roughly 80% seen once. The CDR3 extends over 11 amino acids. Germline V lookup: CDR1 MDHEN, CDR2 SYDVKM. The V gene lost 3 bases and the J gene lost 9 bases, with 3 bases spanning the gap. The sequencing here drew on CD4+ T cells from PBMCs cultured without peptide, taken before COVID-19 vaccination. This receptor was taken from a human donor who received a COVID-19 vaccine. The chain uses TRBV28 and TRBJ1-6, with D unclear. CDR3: CASSFSSPLHF. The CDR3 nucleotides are TGTGCCAGCAGTTTTTCTTCACCCCTCCACTTT.